These T cell receptor beta chains were read from a single sample in a study of cytomegalovirus exposure and HLA in healthy donors. Some clones are missing from TCRdb's copy, which holds only in-frame ones; the method was immunoSEQ multiplex PCR. The table has 150,000 or so clones, around 79% seen once; the top ten hold 6% to 8.5%. The sample comprised PBMCs. These receptors all come from a young man in good health and CMV-seropositive. CDR3s include the opening cysteine and the closing phenylalanine or tryptophan. A D gene is named only where the DNA matches it firmly. Not every row has a clone size; where given, it reads once, few, many or a size class.

TRBV28	TRBJ1-1	once	TRBD1	TGTGCCAGCAGTTCTAGACAGGGATTAAACACTGAAGCTTTCTTT	CASSSRQGLNTEAFF
TRBV5-1	TRBJ1-1	NA	NA	TGCGCCAGCAGCTTGGGACAAACCGAAGCTTTCTTT	CASSLGQTEAFF
TRBV2	TRBJ2-2	NA	NA	TGTGCCAGCAGTGATGGAGCGAACACCGGGGAGCTGTTTTTT	CASSDGANTGELFF
TRBV12-5	TRBJ2-1	NA	NA	TGTGCTAGTGGTTTTCGACTAGACCAGCAGTTCTTC	CASGFRLDQQFF
TRBV28	TRBJ1-1	NA	TRBD1	TGTGCCAGCAGTTTGAGTAAGGGGGCGGTTGAAGCTTTCTTT	CASSLSKGAVEAFF
TRBV5-6	TRBJ1-2	NA	NA	TGTGCCAGCAGCTTGGATATCCGGGGCTACACCTTC	CASSLDIRGYTF
TRBV7-9	TRBJ2-7	NA	TRBD2	TGTGCCAGCAGTCCCTCGTGGACTAGCGGGGGGGCTTACGAGCAGTACTTC	CASSPSWTSGGAYEQYF
TRBV5-4	TRBJ2-3	NA	TRBD2	TGTGCCAGCAGGATTAGCGGGGGGGCATGGGATACGCAGTATTTT	CASRISGGAWDTQYF
TRBV7-2	TRBJ2-3	NA	TRBD2	TGTGCCAGCAGCCCACGAGAGTGGGAGGGCGAATCAGATACGCAGTATTTT	CASSPREWEGESDTQYF
TRBV18	TRBJ2-2	NA	TRBD2	TGTGCCAGCTCACCCCTAGCGGCGGGGGCGAACACCGGGGAGCTGTTTTTT	CASSPLAAGANTGELFF
TRBV5-1	TRBJ1-4	once	TRBD1	TGCGCCAGCAGCTGGACGGTGGGCAGGGGGCAGGAAAAACTGTTTTTT	CASSWTVGRGQEKLFF
TRBV5-4	TRBJ1-4	NA	TRBD1	TGTGCCAGCAGGGAACAGGGGTCCCCTAATGAAAAACTGTTTTTT	CASREQGSPNEKLFF
TRBV18	TRBJ2-5	NA	NA	TGTGCCAGCTCACCACCGGTTGGCGCACGGGGGAACCAAGAGACCCAGTACTTC	CASSPPVGARGNQETQYF
TRBV19	TRBJ2-7	NA	TRBD1	TGTGCCAGTAGTATCACCAGGGGGCGGGAGCAGTACTTC	CASSITRGREQYF
TRBV30	TRBJ1-1	NA	TRBD1	TGTGCCTGGATCACTATCCCGACAGGGGAAGTCACTGAAGCTTTCTTT	CAWITIPTGEVTEAFF
TRBV18	TRBJ1-2	NA	NA	TGTGCCAGCTCACTACAGGACTATGGCTACACCTTC	CASSLQDYGYTF
TRBV27	TRBJ2-7	NA	NA	TGTGCCAGCAGTCCCCCAGCGTCCTACGAGCAGTACTTC	CASSPPASYEQYF
TRBV5-8	TRBJ2-7	NA	TRBD1	TGTGCCAGCAGCTTGGTACAGGGGGCCCCCGAGCAGTACTTC	CASSLVQGAPEQYF
TRBV28	TRBJ1-3	NA	NA	TGTGCCAGCAGGGCCTCCCGAAACACCATATATTTT	CASRASRNTIYF
TRBV5-1	TRBJ2-3	NA	TRBD1	TGCGCCAGCAGCCAGCGTCTTCCGGACAGGGTGACAGATACGCAGTATTTT	CASSQRLPDRVTDTQYF
TRBV6-1	TRBJ1-5	once	TRBD1	TGTGCCAGTGTGAGACAGGGATATCAGCCCCAGCATTTT	CASVRQGYQPQHF
TRBV7-8	TRBJ2-3	NA	TRBD2	TGTGCCAGCAGTCGGAGCGGGGGGGCCGTCGCAGATACGCAGTATTTT	CASSRSGGAVADTQYF
TRBV15	TRBJ1-2	NA	TRBD1	TGTGCCACCAGCAGAGGGTCGACCTCTTGGACAGGGTACTATGGCTACACCTTC	CATSRGSTSWTGYYGYTF
TRBV15	TRBJ2-3	NA	NA	TGTGCCACCAGCAGAGAAGGACTGTCGGGCACAGATACGCAGTATTTT	CATSREGLSGTDTQYF
TRBV28	TRBJ2-3	few	TRBD2	TGTGCCAGCAGTTTAGCGGGAGGGTCCCCAGATACGCAGTATTTT	CASSLAGGSPDTQYF
TRBV5-6	TRBJ2-1	NA	NA	TGTGCCAGCAGCTTGGGTCTCGGTGGTAGCTCCTACAATGAGCAGTTCTTC	CASSLGLGGSSYNEQFF
TRBV9	TRBJ2-5	NA	NA	TGTGCCAGCAGCGTAGCCCCAGGGTTAGAGACCCAGTACTTC	CASSVAPGLETQYF
TRBV27	TRBJ1-1	NA	NA	TGTGCCAGCAGTTTATCAGGGGCAGGGAACACTGAAGCTTTCTTT	CASSLSGAGNTEAFF
TRBV7-6	TRBJ1-5	NA	NA	TGTGCCAGCAGCTTAACGGGAAATCAGCCCCAGCATTTT	CASSLTGNQPQHF
TRBV7-3	TRBJ2-5	NA	NA	TGTGCCAGCAGCCCCTCGGGGGGCGGGGGTAGGGAGACCCAGTACTTC	CASSPSGGGGRETQYF
TRBV5-6	TRBJ2-2	NA	NA	TGTGCCAGCAGGTCTGGACTATATTTTGGGACCGGGGAGCTGTTTTTT	CASRSGLYFGTGELFF
TRBV7-6	TRBJ1-4	NA	NA	TGTGCCAGCAGATCTTCCTGGAGCCAAGGAGAAAAACTGTTTTTT	CASRSSWSQGEKLFF
TRBV6-5	TRBJ2-3	NA	NA	TGTGCCAGCAGCTCCGGGACAACTAGCACAGATACGCAGTATTTT	CASSSGTTSTDTQYF
TRBV5-1	TRBJ2-1	NA	NA	TGCGCCAGCAGCTTGGGACAGGAAAACAATGAGCAGTTCTTC	CASSLGQENNEQFF
TRBV5-1	TRBJ1-2	NA	NA	TGCGCCAGCAGCTTGGATCAGGGCTCCTATGGCTACACCTTC	CASSLDQGSYGYTF
TRBV7-2	TRBJ2-2	NA	TRBD1	TGTGCCAGCGCGGGACAGGGGGACGGGGAGCTGTTTTTT	CASAGQGDGELFF
TRBV5-1	TRBJ2-1	NA	NA	TGCGCCAGCAGCTTGGGCGAACAGGGAAGTGAGCAGTTCTTC	CASSLGEQGSEQFF
TRBV9	TRBJ1-1	NA	NA	TGTGCCAGCAGCGTAGATCCGGACACTGAAGCTTTCTTT	CASSVDPDTEAFF
TRBV19	TRBJ2-2	NA	TRBD1	TGTGCCAGTAGTCCGCGGACAGGGAAGAACACCGGGGAGCTGTTTTTT	CASSPRTGKNTGELFF
TRBV6-5	TRBJ1-3	few	NA	TGTGCCAGCAGTCCTCCTGTTGGAAACACCATATATTTT	CASSPPVGNTIYF
TRBV6-5	TRBJ1-1	few	NA	TGTGCCAGCAGCGACAGGCCCGTTGAAGCTTTCTTT	CASSDRPVEAFF
TRBV5-4	TRBJ2-3	NA	TRBD1	TGTGCCAGCAGCTTGGCCGGGACAGGCACAGATACGCAGTATTTT	CASSLAGTGTDTQYF
TRBV27	TRBJ1-4	NA	NA	TGTGCCAGCAGTTTATTCTCCGGCCCCGCCCAGGGGGAAAAACTGTTTTTT	CASSLFSGPAQGEKLFF
TRBV2	TRBJ2-1	NA	NA	TGTGCCAGCCACAGGGTGAGCTCCTACAATGAGCAGTTCTTC	CASHRVSSYNEQFF